A selection of T cell receptor beta chains follows, all from one sample in a study of T cells in Graves' hyperthyroidism and ophthalmopathy. TCRdb independently ran MiXCR on the multiplex PCR reads; one entry per CDR3 protein. The sample has roughly 580,000 distinct CDR3 sequences, 46% seen once. Sequencing was done on a sample of peripheral blood or thyroid tissue (not recorded which). The receptors here all came from a woman aged 18 to 35 with Graves' hyperthyroidism. The CDR3 runs from the conserved cysteine through the conserved F or W. D genes are given only for firm matches. Some rows mark clone size as missing; the rest say once, few, many or name a class of expanded clone.

j_call: TRBJ2-5
d_call: -
v_call: TRBV13
clone_size: -
cdr3_length: 15
cdr3_nt: TGTGCCAGCAGCTTAGGGACTATCCGGACTAAGACCCAGTACTTC
cdr3_aa: CASSLGTIRTKTQYF

j_call: TRBJ1-1
d_call: -
v_call: TRBV20-1
clone_size: -
cdr3_length: 13
cdr3_nt: TGCAGTGCGCTGTTACAGGGTGGAACTGAAGCTTTCTTT
cdr3_aa: CSALLQGGTEAFF

j_call: TRBJ1-5
d_call: TRBD1
v_call: TRBV10-3
clone_size: -
cdr3_length: 14
cdr3_nt: TGTGCCAGCAGGGAGCCAGGGGGGAATCAGCCCCAGCATTTT
cdr3_aa: CASREPGGNQPQHF

j_call: TRBJ2-5
d_call: TRBD1
v_call: TRBV7-9
clone_size: -
cdr3_length: 13
cdr3_nt: TGTGCCAGCACCTTCCCCGAGGGACAGCCCAAGGACTTC
cdr3_aa: CASTFPEGQPKDF

j_call: TRBJ2-5
d_call: TRBD2
v_call: TRBV29-1
clone_size: -
cdr3_length: 13
cdr3_nt: TGCAGCGGCCAGCGGGAGGGCCAAGAGACCCAGTACTTC
cdr3_aa: CSGQREGQETQYF

j_call: TRBJ1-1
d_call: TRBD1
v_call: TRBV7-9
clone_size: many
cdr3_length: 14
cdr3_nt: TGTGCCAGCAGTTTCGGGACAGGGAACACTGAAGCTTTCTTT
cdr3_aa: CASSFGTGNTEAFF

j_call: TRBJ1-1
d_call: TRBD1
v_call: TRBV25-1
clone_size: -
cdr3_length: 14
cdr3_nt: TGTGCCAGCCAGGGTAGACAGGGGAGCACTGAAGCTTTCTTT
cdr3_aa: CASQGRQGSTEAFF

j_call: TRBJ1-5
d_call: -
v_call: TRBV10-3
clone_size: many
cdr3_length: 15
cdr3_nt: TGTGCCATCAGTGAGGGGGAAACGCCCAATCAGCCCCAGCATTTT
cdr3_aa: CAISEGETPNQPQHF

j_call: TRBJ2-7
d_call: TRBD2
v_call: TRBV29-1
clone_size: -
cdr3_length: 14
cdr3_nt: TGCAGCGTGACGACTAGCGGTAGCTCCTACGAGCAGTACTTC
cdr3_aa: CSVTTSGSSYEQYF

j_call: TRBJ1-1
d_call: TRBD1
v_call: TRBV29-1
clone_size: many
cdr3_length: 13
cdr3_nt: TGCAGCGTGGCCCGGACAGGGACAGGTGAAGCTTTCTTT
cdr3_aa: CSVARTGTGEAFF

j_call: TRBJ1-2
d_call: -
v_call: TRBV10-3
clone_size: -
cdr3_length: 13
cdr3_nt: TGTGCCAGCAGTTTTACAGGAAAATATGGCTACACCTTC
cdr3_aa: CASSFTGKYGYTF

j_call: TRBJ2-2
d_call: TRBD1
v_call: TRBV7-9
clone_size: -
cdr3_length: 16
cdr3_nt: TGTGCCAGCAGCTCCACCGGGACAGGAAGTAATGGGGAGCTGTTTTTT
cdr3_aa: CASSSTGTGSNGELFF

j_call: TRBJ1-1
d_call: TRBD1
v_call: TRBV7-6
clone_size: once
cdr3_length: 16
cdr3_nt: TGTGCCAGCAGCCCTCGGACAGGGGCAGAGAACACTGAAGCTTTCTTT
cdr3_aa: CASSPRTGAENTEAFF